This T cell receptor (beta chain) was recorded in a study of T cells in Graves' hyperthyroidism and ophthalmopathy (dated by TCRdb to between 2018 and 2021). Describing the broader study: Peripheral blood samples were taken at initial diagnosis, before any treatment was given. To identify distinguishing TCR V-J signatures, a discovery cohort of some 100 patients was used, comprising 43 with Graves' ophthalmopathy and 57 with stable Graves' hyperthyroidism. Whether ophthalmopathy could be predicted prospectively was tested in an independent validation cohort made up of approximately 19 hyperthyroidism patients plus 17 patients who later progressed to ophthalmopathy. The approximately 90 discovery patients were divided at random into training and test sets in a 7:3 ratio. In addition, the study compared T-cell repertoires in thyroid tissue and in blood from five to seven Graves' hyperthyroidism patients. After blood sampling, hyperthyroidism patients were treated with methimazole at a starting dose of 30 mg daily, and ophthalmopathy patients were treated with high-dose intravenous methylprednisolone. The paper describes TCR Vbeta CDR3 sequencing of 120 to 150 peripheral blood samples, made up of 43 ophthalmopathy patients, some 80 hyperthyroidism patients and 17 progressor patients.

Stable Graves' hyperthyroidism was defined as the absence of progression to ophthalmopathy over 18 months of follow-up. Hyperthyroidism patients were newly diagnosed, with disease duration under 2 months, and aged 18 to 65 years. The study excluded patients with uncontrolled infections, other autoimmune diseases, pregnancy or lactation. Diagnoses were based on clinical symptoms, serum thyroxine and TRAb, thyroid ultrasound and orbital computed tomography. PBMCs were isolated from about 9.2 ml of fresh peripheral blood by Ficoll-Paque density gradient centrifugation. Total RNA was extracted using Trizol reagent, and RNA quality was assessed on an Agilent 2100 Bioanalyzer. As concerns this clonotype: The antigen it recognizes is unknown. No base qualities exist here, and no much larger clone lies one base off it.

CDR1 is given as MNHEY and CDR2 as SMNVEV, both from the germline V gene (reference sequence). The CDR3, cysteine through phenylalanine, is 18 amino acids long. Solely the CDR3 DNA is kept, with 54 bases framed from the first base. Germline trimming: 4 bases from V, 4 bases from J; junction bases outside gene matches: 13. On the study overall, not on this receptor specifically: In validation, progression to ophthalmopathy was predicted by the model with 70.59% sensitivity and approximately 78% specificity, a median of approximately 6.5 months before onset. In cross-validation, a model built on a 13 V-J signature told ophthalmopathy apart from stable hyperthyroidism with 87.88% sensitivity and about 81% specificity, and in testing the same model reached 80%/75%. Sample size was not statistically predetermined, and blinding of investigators to group allocation was not performed. Blood samples also contained most of the expanded thyroid clonotypes (frequency above 0.001), which suggests that blood repertoires may reflect thyroid immune responses.

The TCR beta CDR3 regions were amplified from RNA transcripts. A first-round RT-PCR of the TCR CDR3 used the HTBI primer set with the Qiagen OneStep RT-PCR kit. Libraries were constructed in a second round of multiplex PCR, after which size selection and purification were carried out. Sequencing of the libraries was done on an Illumina HiSeq2000 using paired-end 100 bp reads. As for the authors' bioinformatics: Raw data were processed with SOAPnuke, discarding reads with adapters, uncalled bases, mean Phred below 15, or no exact constant-primer or identifier match. High-quality paired reads were merged using COPE v1.2.5, and each unique nucleotide sequence was defined as a clonotype. Clonotypes were aligned to IMGT TRBV, TRBD and TRBJ reference segments using MiTCR v1.1. The analysis was restricted to V-J combinations with a frequency above 0.0001, which together covered roughly 99% of the repertoires. A TCS score was defined as the ratio of F50 (clonal expansion) to E x V (chaos), with BLOSUM62-based TCRdist applied between CDR3 peptides within each V-J. Welch's t-statistics and random forest reduced several hundred V-J features to under 15, which were used in a naive Bayes classifier (R e1071). The raw public reads went through TCRdb reprocessing: fastp at Q25, MiXCR clone calling, in-frame beta chains kept. Each CDR3 protein appears once, grouped with its most common genes and DNA. In this record, the V and J calls reflect TCRdb's handling and not the investigators' own analysis. The sample has about 740,000 distinct CDR3 sequences on record, 14% of them singletons. The ten top clones hold about 9.4% of the sample.

The sequencing input was blood. The source of this sequence is a woman under 30 with Graves' hyperthyroidism. The rearranged chain carries TRBV27 and TRBJ2-7; a stretch of 13 junction bases matches TRBD2. The DNA reads TGTGCCAGCAGTTCCCGAGGACTAGCGGGAGAAAGATTTTACGAGCAGTACTTC. The resulting protein is CASSSRGLAGERFYEQYF.